Each of the 19 T cell receptor beta chains below was sequenced from the same sample in a study of T cell responses to AZD1222 COVID-19 vaccine. Generated by immunoSEQ multiplex PCR, the TCRdb table keeps only in-frame clones and is missing some. The data contain 100,000 to 150,000 clones, around nine tenths of them singletons. Sample: peripheral blood, taken on day 0 of AZD1222 vaccination. The receptors shown here come from an adult in good health.

The chain uses TRBV11-2 and TRBJ2-7; TRBD1 agrees at 8 bases. From germline, CDR1 is SGHAT and CDR2 FQNNGV. CDR3 length: 13 residues. The junction had 4 bases not matched to a gene; V was cut back by 5 bases and J by 4 bases. The DNA of the CDR3 is TGTGCCAGCAGCCCCGGGACAGGTTACGAGCAGTACTTC. As protein: CASSPGTGYEQYF.

This chain links TRBV6-4 with TRBJ1-3; D is perhaps TRBD1 (5 bases). V was clipped by 7 bases and J by 0 bases, with 13 bases between them. The germline CDR1 and CDR2 sequences are MRHNA and SNTAGT. The CDR3 has 15 amino acids. CDR3 DNA: TGTGCCAGCAATACGGGACTAATCTCTGGAAACACCATATATTTT. Its protein is CASNTGLISGNTIYF.

The CDR3 protein is CASSERRDGDEQFF. CDR3 coding DNA: TGCGCCAGCAGTGAACGCAGGGACGGCGATGAGCAGTTCTTC. The V gene is TRBV10-1, the J gene TRBJ2-1; D is possibly TRBD1 or TRBD2 (5 bases each). CDR1 and CDR2 (germline): WNHNN, SYGVQD (reference sequence). V gave up 3 bases and J gave up 8 bases, with 14 bases separating them. The CDR3 length is 14 residues.

The chain carries TRBV7-9 and TRBJ1-4, with D hard to call. Germline V lookup: CDR1 SEHNR, CDR2 FQNEAQ (reference sequence). This CDR3 has 15 residues. V shed 4 bases and J shed 5 bases, with 14 bases lying between them. CDR3: CASSSIRTGNEKLFF. The CDR3 nucleotides read TGTGCCAGCAGCTCCATCCGGACGGGGAATGAAAAACTGTTTTTT.

J is TRBJ2-3 and V is TRBV5-4; TRBD2 aligns across 7 bases. The CDR3 loop spans 17 amino acids. With 4 bases clipped from V and 5 bases from J, the junction kept 16 bases outside the gene matches. Per the germline V gene, CDR1 is SGHNT and CDR2 is YYREEE (reference sequence). CDR3 bases: TGTGCCAGCAGCCAATTCTCTGGACTAGATAAGGGAGATACGCAGTATTTT. Amino acid sequence: CASSQFSGLDKGDTQYF.

This chain uses TRBV27 with TRBJ1-3; D not resolved. From germline, CDR1 is MNHEY and CDR2 SMNVEV (reference sequence). The germline V and J ends were trimmed by 8 bases and 3 bases, with 11 bases remaining between them. This CDR3 is built from 13 residues. CDR3 in amino acids: CASRRVGGNTIYF. The CDR3 DNA reads as TGTGCCAGCCGTCGTGTAGGTGGAAACACCATATATTTT.

This clone occurred a few times. The gene calls are TRBV7-9 and TRBJ1-6, with 8 positions matching TRBD1. Trimming at V came to 4 bases and at J to 7 bases, leaving 9 bases not matched to a gene. Germline-derived CDR1 and CDR2 are SEHNR and FQNEAQ (reference sequence). The CDR3 has 16 residues. Here the CDR3 reads CASSSRTQGVNSPLHF. CDR3 DNA: TGTGCCAGCAGCTCGAGGACACAGGGGGTGAATTCACCCCTCCACTTT. The full variable domain, its missing parts supplied by reference TRBV7-9 and TRBJ1-6, is DTGVSQNPRHKITKRGQNVTFRCDPISEHNRLYWYRQTLGQGPEFLTYFQNEAQLEKSRLLSDRFSAERPKGSFSTLEIQRTEQGDSAMYLCASSSRTQGVNSPLHFGNGTRLTVT.

A remark on this clone: The same CDR3 can be traced to other DNA sequences in this sample. The CDR3 loop is CASSPGQGNQPQHF. DNA for the CDR3: TGTGCCAGCTCTCCCGGCCAGGGGAATCAGCCCCAGCATTTT. This sequence joins TRBV18 and TRBJ1-5; perhaps TRBD1 as D (6 bases). Germline CDR1 and CDR2: KGHSH and LQKENI. V lost 6 bases to trimming and J lost 4 bases, with 13 bases between them. The CDR3 runs to 14 residues.

The V call is TRBV6-5, the J call TRBJ1-5; D is unresolved. V gave up 6 bases and J gave up 7 bases, with 16 bases separating them. From germline, CDR1 is MNHEY and CDR2 SVGAGI. CDR3 length: 14 residues. Here the CDR3 reads CASSNGLLGQPQHF. The CDR3, as DNA: TGTGCCAGCAGCAACGGGCTCCTGGGGCAGCCCCAGCATTTT.

The chain joins TRBV6-1 to TRBJ1-2; D unresolved. This CDR3 is built from 13 residues. Germline V CDR1 and CDR2: MNHNS, SASEGT. Trimming shortened V by 0 bases and J by 4 bases, and 6 bases separated the two germline ends. In DNA, the CDR3 is TGTGCCAGCAGTGAAGCATGGGTCTATGGCTACACCTTC. It encodes CASSEAWVYGYTF.

As regards this clone: Other DNA sequences in the same sample also yield this CDR3. J is TRBJ2-5 and V is TRBV27; TRBD1 is a possible D gene (5 bases). This CDR3 is 13 amino acids long. V was cut by 6 bases and J by 1 base, with 9 bases left in between. Germline V gene lookup returns CDR1 MNHEY and CDR2 SMNVEV (reference sequence). CDR3 bases: TGTGCCAGCAGCCTTGACAGCCAAGAGACCCAGTACTTC. Encoded protein: CASSLDSQETQYF.

The chain is built from TRBV28 and TRBJ2-7, with 10 bases matching TRBD1. V was pared by 6 bases and J by 6 bases, with 14 bases of the junction left unmatched. The germline gives CDR1 MDHEN, CDR2 SYDVKM. The CDR3 is 16 residues long. CDR3 residues: CASSSAPGQGWSEQYF. The CDR3, as DNA: TGTGCCAGCAGCTCGGCACCGGGACAGGGGTGGTCCGAGCAGTACTTC.

V and J are TRBV27 and TRBJ2-2, with 8 nucleotides matching TRBD2. Trimming removed 2 bases from V and 4 bases from J; junction bases left unmatched: 12. Germline CDR1 is MNHEY and CDR2 is SMNVEV (reference sequence). CDR3 length equals 18 residues. CDR3 in amino acids: CASSLSYGLAKLTGELFF. The CDR3 DNA follows: TGTGCCAGCAGTTTAAGTTACGGACTAGCCAAACTCACCGGGGAGCTGTTTTTT.

The chain is built from TRBV24-1 and TRBJ1-2, with a weak D call TRBD1 (5 bases). Deletions cut 4 bases from V and 5 bases from J, with 10 bases between. The CDR3 sequence is 13 residues long. Germline loops: CDR1 KGHDR, CDR2 SFDVKD. DNA of the CDR3: TGTGCCACCAGTGAGGGGGAGGAGTATGGCTACACCTTC. This codes for CATSEGEEYGYTF.

The gene calls are TRBV7-9 and TRBJ1-6; TRBD1 aligns across 7 bases. V shed 4 bases and J 14 bases; nucleotides not matched to a gene: 11. CDR1 and CDR2 from the germline V gene are SEHNR and FQNEAQ (reference sequence). This CDR3 is built from 14 residues. The CDR3, as DNA: TGTGCCAGCAGCTCTGCAGGGGGATATGGATCCCTCCACTTT. Translating it yields CASSSAGGYGSLHF.

The rearrangement joins TRBV28 to TRBJ2-7; 8 nucleotides agree with TRBD1. The CDR3 is made up of 14 amino acids. V gave up 7 bases and J gave up 3 bases; unmatched junction bases: 8. Germline values: CDR1 MDHEN, CDR2 SYDVKM. The chain's CDR3 is CASTTGTGFYEQYF. The CDR3 DNA is TGTGCCAGCACCACCGGGACAGGATTCTACGAGCAGTACTTC.

The chain employs TRBV29-1 and TRBJ2-2, with D possibly called TRBD1 or TRBD2 (5 bases each). The ends were cut back, 4 bases at V and 0 bases at J, with 9 bases in the middle. Germline values: CDR1 SQVTM, CDR2 ANQGSEA. The CDR3 loop spans 14 amino acids. The CDR3 bases are TGCAGCGTTGCCAGGGACCCGAACACCGGGGAGCTGTTTTTT. This encodes CSVARDPNTGELFF.

This rearrangement joins TRBV5-6 to TRBJ1-2; 9 nucleotides match TRBD1. The CDR3 runs 18 residues. The germline CDR1 and CDR2 sequences are SGHDT and YYEEEE. The trim removed 4 bases at V and 4 bases at J, leaving 17 bases unmatched. CDR3 amino acids: CASSRFTGGGMLSYGYTF. The CDR3 region has the DNA TGTGCCAGCAGCCGATTTACAGGGGGCGGTATGCTAAGCTATGGCTACACCTTC.

This chain links TRBV19 with TRBJ2-3; D gene uncertain. Germline-derived CDR1 and CDR2 are LNHDA and SQIVND (reference sequence). CDR3 size: 12 residues. V lost 5 bases and J 2 bases, leaving 5 bases between the germline ends. The CDR3 reads CASSPHTDTQYF. The CDR3, as DNA: TGTGCCAGTAGTCCCCACACAGATACGCAGTATTTT.